This entry is about one T cell receptor beta chain. Its antigen is unknown. No much larger clone is present one base from it, and per-base qualities are unavailable. The entry originates in a study of shared clonotypes between healthy human individuals (dated by TCRdb to the early 2020s). The study in broad terms: The cohort included three men and a couple of women between 18 and 49 years of age. For each donor, CD4 naive and CD4 memory were each run on three plates, CD8 naive on two plates, and CD8 memory on one plate. The study deeply sequenced blood TCR repertoires of about five healthy adults to estimate repertoire size and the extent of clonotype sharing between individuals. To increase sequencing depth and limit assay-specific biases, different laboratories used diverse techniques to prepare libraries and sequence TCR repertoires. Each donor's leukapheresis produced roughly between about 0.9 and 9.5 billion PBMCs. General conclusions and limits of the study: Compared with non-shared clonotypes, the clonotypes found in all four sorted-subset donors had higher generation probabilities. Pairwise subsampling led to the expectation that sequencing depth would affect the degree of clonotype sharing among donors. Across a handful of donors, 4.5% to 6.5% of naive CD4, 3% to 3.5% of naive CD8, about 2.3% of memory CD4, and approximately 0.42% of memory CD8 clonotypes were shared. Naive subsets generally had larger estimated clonotype richness than memory subsets did. Even with the large sequencing depth, rarefaction of the sorted-subset datasets indicated that sequencing was incomplete. Because the study included only a small number of donors, the genetic and exposure-history diversity represented was limited. Sampling was restricted to blood, and TCR repertoires in tissues likely differ from the TCR repertoires found in blood.

CDR1 and CDR2 were assigned from the germline V gene as SQVTM and ANQGSEA. V is pared back by 2 bases and J by 5 bases, with 9 bases lying between the germline termini. The CDR3 measures 12 amino acids from cysteine to phenylalanine. The entry retains the CDR3 DNA only, 36 bases that are in frame from base 1. Donors were healthy HIV-negative adults with no recently reported acute infections or vaccinations. All donors were Caucasian adults living in Nashville, Tennessee, USA. CD4+ T cells were enriched by magnetic negative selection; naive cells were then positively selected on CD45RA, and the negative fraction formed the memory subset. After blood collection by leukapheresis, PBMCs were isolated using Ficoll-Histopaque density gradient centrifugation and then cryopreserved in the vapor phase of liquid nitrogen. Analytical flow cytometry was used to check the purity and quantity of each magnetically sorted T cell population. From each sorted fraction, genomic DNA was isolated and quantified by UV absorbance on a Nanodrop 2000c.

Using the deep immunoSEQ assay, TCR CDR3 regions were amplified from genomic DNA by multiplex PCR. Extracted genomic DNA from each cell subset was spread evenly across all wells of several immunoSEQ 96-well plates, with each plate serving as a replicate. For sorted subsets, each replicate PCR was loaded with about 0.2 ug genomic DNA, equivalent to about 33,000 T cell genomes. Purified libraries were quantified with a Qubit 3.0 fluorometer, sized on a Bioanalyzer 2100, and re-quantified with the KAPA Library Quantification kit. Each immunoSEQ 96-well plate was sequenced on its own single-read 150-cycle Illumina NextSeq 550 flow cell. In the original analysis: The immunoSEQ output contained only junctional sequences without quality scores, so filtering could not match that applied to full-length reads. To assign V/J genes and CDR3, sequences were annotated using PyIR, a Python wrapper for IgBLAST v1.9, with IMGT germline references. Reads were removed for weak V/J assignments (E-value above 1e-6), missing CDR3, stop codons, out-of-frame junctions, or ambiguous translated residues. V3J clonotypes were defined by identical inferred V gene, J gene, and CDR3 amino acid sequence. Percentage overlap between repertoires was computed as shared unique clonotypes divided by the size of the smaller repertoire. RTK rarefaction, the Chao1 estimator, and Recon v2.1 estimates of unobserved clonotypes were used to assess repertoire richness. For all TCRbeta clonotypes obtained by the gDNA method from several donors, generation probabilities were computed with OLGA. The table was pulled from immuneACCESS by TCRdb, which kept in-frame rearrangements only. Such tables lose some clones; where checked, under half of the loss comes from unresolved V genes, and the rest has no known cause. V and J calls and clone size are copied from that table; D and trimming were computed from the DNA. Recorded for this sample are over a million clones; approximately 80% of them occurred a single time. Roughly 0.56% of the sample rests with the top ten.

The sequence derives from a man in his late teens or twenties in good health. Some clones in this sample may be carry-over from other donors' samples. Sequencing was done on a sample of memory CD4+ T cells from PBMCs. This specimen's cell subset or site label, interpreted: CD45RA-negative fraction. The chain is made from TRBV29-1 and TRBJ2-5, with the D gene uncertain. CDR3 loop: CSVELPEETQYF. The nucleotides read TGCAGCGTTGAACTCCCCGAGGAGACCCAGTACTTC.